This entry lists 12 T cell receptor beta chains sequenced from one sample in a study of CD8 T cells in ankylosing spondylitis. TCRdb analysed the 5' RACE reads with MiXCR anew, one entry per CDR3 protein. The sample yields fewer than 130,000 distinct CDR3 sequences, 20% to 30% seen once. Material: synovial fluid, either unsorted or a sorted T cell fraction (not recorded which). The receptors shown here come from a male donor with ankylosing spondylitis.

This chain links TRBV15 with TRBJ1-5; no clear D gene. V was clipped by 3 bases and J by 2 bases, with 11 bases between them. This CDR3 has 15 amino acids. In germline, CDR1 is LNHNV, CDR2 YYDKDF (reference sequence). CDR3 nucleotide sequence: TGTGCCACCAGCAGTTCGGGGAACGGCAATCAGCCCCAGCATTTT. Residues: CATSSSGNGNQPQHF.

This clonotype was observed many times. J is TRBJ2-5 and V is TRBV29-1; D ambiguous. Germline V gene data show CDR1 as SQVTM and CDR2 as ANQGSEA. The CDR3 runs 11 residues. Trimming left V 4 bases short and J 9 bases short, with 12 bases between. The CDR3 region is CSVVWAAAQYF. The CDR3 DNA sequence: TGCAGCGTTGTTTGGGCAGCCGCCCAGTACTTC.

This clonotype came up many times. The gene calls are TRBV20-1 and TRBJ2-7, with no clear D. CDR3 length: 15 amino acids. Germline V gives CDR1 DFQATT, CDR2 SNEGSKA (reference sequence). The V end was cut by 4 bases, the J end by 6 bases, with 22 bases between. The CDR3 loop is CSAIVPLAPITEQYF. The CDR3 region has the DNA TGCAGTGCTATCGTCCCCCTTGCTCCCATCACCGAGCAGTACTTC.

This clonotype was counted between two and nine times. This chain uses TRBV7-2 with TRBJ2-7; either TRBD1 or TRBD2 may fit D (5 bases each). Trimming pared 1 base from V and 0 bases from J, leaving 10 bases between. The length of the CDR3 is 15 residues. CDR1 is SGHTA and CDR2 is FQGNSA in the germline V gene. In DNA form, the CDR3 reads TGTGCCAGCAGCTTAGTGGTCGGGGCCTCCTACGAGCAGTACGTC. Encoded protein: CASSLVVGASYEQYV.

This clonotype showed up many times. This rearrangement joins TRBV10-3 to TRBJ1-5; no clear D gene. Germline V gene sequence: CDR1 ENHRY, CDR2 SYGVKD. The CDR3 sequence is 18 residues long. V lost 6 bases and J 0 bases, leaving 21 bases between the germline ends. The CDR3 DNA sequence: TGTGCCATCAGCCAAACCGCGGACGGAACAGATAGCAATCAGCCCCAGCATTTT. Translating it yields CAISQTADGTDSNQPQHF.

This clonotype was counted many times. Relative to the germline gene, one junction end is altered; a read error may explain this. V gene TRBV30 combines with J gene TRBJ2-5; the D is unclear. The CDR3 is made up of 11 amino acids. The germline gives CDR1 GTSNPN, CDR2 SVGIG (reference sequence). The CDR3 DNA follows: TGTGCCTGGAGCAGCCAAGGGACCCAGTACTTC. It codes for CAWSSQGTQYF. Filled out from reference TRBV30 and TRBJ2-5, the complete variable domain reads SQTIHQWPATLVQPVGSPLSLECTVEGTSNPNLYWYRQAAGRGLQLLFYSVGIGQISSEVPQNLSASRPQDRQFILSSKKLLLSDSGFYLCAWSSQGTQYFGPGTRLLVL.

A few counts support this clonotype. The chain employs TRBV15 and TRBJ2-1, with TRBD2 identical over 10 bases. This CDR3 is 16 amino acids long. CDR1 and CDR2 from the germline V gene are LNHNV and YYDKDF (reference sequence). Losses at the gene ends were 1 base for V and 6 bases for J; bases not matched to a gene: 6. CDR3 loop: CATSRGRTSGANEQFF. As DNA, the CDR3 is TGTGCCACCAGCAGAGGAAGGACTAGCGGTGCCAATGAGCAGTTCTTC.

The CDR3 bases are TGTGCCAGCAGTTTTCGCAGGGGGCCCGAAGCTTTCTTT. This translates into CASSFRRGPEAFF. The chain is built from TRBV27 and TRBJ1-1; the match to TRBD1 covers 8 bases. The germline gives CDR1 MNHEY, CDR2 SMNVEV (reference sequence). CDR3 size: 13 residues. The junction had 5 bases not matched to a gene; V was cut back by 3 bases and J by 8 bases.

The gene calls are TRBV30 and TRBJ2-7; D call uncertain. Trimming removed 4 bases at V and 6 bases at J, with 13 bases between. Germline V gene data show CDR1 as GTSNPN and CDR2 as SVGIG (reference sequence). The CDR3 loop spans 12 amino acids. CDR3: CAWNGRGPEQYF. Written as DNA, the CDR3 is TGTGCCTGGAATGGTCGAGGTCCCGAGCAGTACTTC.

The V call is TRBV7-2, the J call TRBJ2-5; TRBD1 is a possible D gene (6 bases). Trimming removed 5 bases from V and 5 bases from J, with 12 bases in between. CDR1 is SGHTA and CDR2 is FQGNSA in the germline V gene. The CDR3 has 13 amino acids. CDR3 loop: CASSRSGQETQYF. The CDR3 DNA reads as TGTGCCAGCAGCAGGAGCGGACAGGAGACCCAGTACTTC.

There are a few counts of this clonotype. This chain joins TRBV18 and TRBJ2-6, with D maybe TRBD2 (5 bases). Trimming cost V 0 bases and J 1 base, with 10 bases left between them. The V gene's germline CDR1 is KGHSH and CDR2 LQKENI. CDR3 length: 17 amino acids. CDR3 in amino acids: CASSPPRVISGANVLTF. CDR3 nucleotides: TGTGCCAGCTCACCACCGAGGGTCATTTCTGGGGCCAACGTCCTGACTTTC.

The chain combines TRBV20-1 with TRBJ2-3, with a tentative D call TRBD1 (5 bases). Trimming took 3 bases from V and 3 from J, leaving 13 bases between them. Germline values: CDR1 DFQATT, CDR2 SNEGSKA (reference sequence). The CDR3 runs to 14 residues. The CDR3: CSASGAMGTDTQYF. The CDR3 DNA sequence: TGCAGTGCTAGTGGGGCGATGGGGACAGATACGCAGTATTTT.